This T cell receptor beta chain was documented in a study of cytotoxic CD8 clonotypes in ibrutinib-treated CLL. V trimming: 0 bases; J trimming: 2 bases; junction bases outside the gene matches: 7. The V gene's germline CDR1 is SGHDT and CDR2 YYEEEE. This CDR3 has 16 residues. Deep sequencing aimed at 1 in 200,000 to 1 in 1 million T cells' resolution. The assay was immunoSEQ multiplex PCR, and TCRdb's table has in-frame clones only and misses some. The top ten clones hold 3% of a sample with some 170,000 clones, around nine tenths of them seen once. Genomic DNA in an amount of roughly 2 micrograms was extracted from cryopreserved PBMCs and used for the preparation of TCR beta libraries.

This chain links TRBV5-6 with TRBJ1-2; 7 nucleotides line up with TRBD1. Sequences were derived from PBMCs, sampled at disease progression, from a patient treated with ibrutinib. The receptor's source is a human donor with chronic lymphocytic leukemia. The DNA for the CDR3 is TGTGCCAGCAGCTTGGGACAGGGATATCCAAACTATGGCTACACCTTC. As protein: CASSLGQGYPNYGYTF. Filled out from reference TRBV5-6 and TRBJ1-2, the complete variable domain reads DAGVTQSPTHLIKTRGQQVTLRCSPKSGHDTVSWYQQALGQGPQFIFQYYEEEERQRGNFPDRFSGHQFPNYSSELNVNALLLGDSALYLCASSLGQGYPNYGYTFGSGTRLTVV.